This T cell receptor beta chain was captured in a study of shared clonotypes between healthy human individuals. Clones were sequenced by immunoSEQ multiplex PCR, and TCRdb holds only the in-frame ones, with some missing. The sample has about 680,000 clones; about 91% are singletons. V was clipped by 5 bases and J by 4 bases, with 11 bases between them. CDR1 MDHEN and CDR2 SYDVKM come from the germline V gene. This CDR3 region has 14 residues. Positive CCR7 selection of CD45RO-negative cells yielded the naive CD8 cells, and terminally differentiated effector memory CD45RA+ cells were excluded. This clone was counted once.

The receptor comes from a man aged 30-40 years in good health. Sequencing was done on a sample of naive CD8+ T cells sorted from blood. This chain links TRBV28 with TRBJ1-4; maybe TRBD1 (6 bases). DNA of the CDR3: TGTGCCAGCAGTCCTGACAGGTATAATGAAAAACTGTTTTTT. Protein sequence: CASSPDRYNEKLFF.